Following are 2 T cell receptor beta chains from one sample sequenced in a study of cytomegalovirus exposure and HLA in healthy donors. Clones were read by immunoSEQ multiplex PCR, and TCRdb kept only the in-frame ones, dropping some. The sample lists 250,000 or so clones; 80% to 90% were seen once. Sample: PBMCs. The source is a man between 18 and 35 years old in good health and CMV-seronegative.

This chain links TRBV7-2 with TRBJ1-1; TRBD1 agrees at 8 bases. Germline V gene data show CDR1 as SGHTA and CDR2 as FQGNSA. The CDR3 is made up of 13 amino acids. The J segment lost 10 bases and the V segment lost 5 bases, leaving 9 bases of the junction unmatched. The DNA of the CDR3 is TGTGCCAGCAGCCCAATCAGGGGGCAAGGAGCTTTCTTT. This translates into CASSPIRGQGAFF.

The V and J genes are TRBV7-8 and TRBJ1-6; a possible D gene is TRBD1 (6 bases). Trimming removed 5 bases at V and 7 bases at J, with 24 bases between. There are 18 residues in the CDR3. Germline CDR1 and CDR2: SGHVS and FQNEAQ. The CDR3 coding sequence is TGTGCCAGCAGCCTACAGGGTCCTGGAGTTATTGGAAATTCACCCCTCCACTTT. Its translation: CASSLQGPGVIGNSPLHF.